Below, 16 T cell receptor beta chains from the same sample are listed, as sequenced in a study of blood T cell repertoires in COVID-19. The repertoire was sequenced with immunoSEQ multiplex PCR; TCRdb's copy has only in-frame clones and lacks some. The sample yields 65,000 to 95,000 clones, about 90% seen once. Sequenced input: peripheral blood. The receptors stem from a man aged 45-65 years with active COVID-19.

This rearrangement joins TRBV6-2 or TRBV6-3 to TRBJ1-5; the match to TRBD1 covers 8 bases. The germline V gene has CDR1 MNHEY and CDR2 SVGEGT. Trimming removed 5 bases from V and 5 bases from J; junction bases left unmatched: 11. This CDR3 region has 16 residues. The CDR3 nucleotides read TGTGCCAGCAGTAGTTCAGGGGGCCCGGGCGATCAGCCCCAGCATTTT. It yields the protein CASSSSGGPGDQPQHF.

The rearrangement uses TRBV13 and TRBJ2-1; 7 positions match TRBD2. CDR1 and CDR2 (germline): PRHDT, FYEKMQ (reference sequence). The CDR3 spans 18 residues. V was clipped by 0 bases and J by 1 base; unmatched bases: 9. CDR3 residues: CASSLGISGGPSYNEQFF. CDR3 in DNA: TGTGCCAGCAGCTTAGGGATCTCGGGAGGCCCGTCCTACAATGAGCAGTTCTTC.

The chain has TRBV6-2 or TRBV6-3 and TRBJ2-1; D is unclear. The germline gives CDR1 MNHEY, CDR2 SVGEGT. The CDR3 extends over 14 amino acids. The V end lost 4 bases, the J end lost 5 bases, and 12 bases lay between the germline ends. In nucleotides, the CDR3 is TGTGCCAGCAGTTTACCCCCGGCGGACAATGAGCAGTTCTTC. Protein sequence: CASSLPPADNEQFF.

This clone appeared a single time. The CDR3 is CASSITGLGEKLFF. CDR3 in DNA: TGTGCCAGTAGTATAACAGGCTTAGGCGAAAAACTGTTTTTT. This chain links TRBV19 with TRBJ1-4; TRBD1 is a possible D gene (5 bases). Trimming cost V 2 bases and J 8 bases, with 12 bases left between them. This CDR3 has 14 residues. Germline CDR1 is LNHDA and CDR2 is SQIVND (reference sequence).

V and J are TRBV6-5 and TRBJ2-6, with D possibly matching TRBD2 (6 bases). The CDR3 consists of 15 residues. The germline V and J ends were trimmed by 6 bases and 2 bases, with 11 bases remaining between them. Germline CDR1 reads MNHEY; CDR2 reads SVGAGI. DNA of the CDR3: TGTGCCAGCAGGGAGGGCCCGGCTGGGGCCAACGTCCTGACTTTC. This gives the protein CASREGPAGANVLTF.

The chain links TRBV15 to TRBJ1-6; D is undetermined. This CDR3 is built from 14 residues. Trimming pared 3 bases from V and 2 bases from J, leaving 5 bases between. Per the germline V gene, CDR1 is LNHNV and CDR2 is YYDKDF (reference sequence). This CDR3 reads CATSRRAYNSPLHF. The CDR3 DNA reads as TGTGCCACCAGCAGGCGCGCCTATAATTCACCCCTCCACTTT.

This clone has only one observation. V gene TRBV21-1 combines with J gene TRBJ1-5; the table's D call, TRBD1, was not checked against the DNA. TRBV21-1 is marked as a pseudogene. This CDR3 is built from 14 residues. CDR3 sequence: CASSEGQGHQPQHF. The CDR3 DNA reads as TGTGCCAGCAGCGAGGGACAGGGTCATCAGCCCCAGCATTTT.

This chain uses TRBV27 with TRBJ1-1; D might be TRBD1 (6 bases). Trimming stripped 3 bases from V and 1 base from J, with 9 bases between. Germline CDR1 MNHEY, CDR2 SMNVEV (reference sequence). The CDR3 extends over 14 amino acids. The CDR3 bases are TGTGCCAGCAGTTTGACAGGCCCGAACACTGAAGCTTTCTTT. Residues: CASSLTGPNTEAFF.

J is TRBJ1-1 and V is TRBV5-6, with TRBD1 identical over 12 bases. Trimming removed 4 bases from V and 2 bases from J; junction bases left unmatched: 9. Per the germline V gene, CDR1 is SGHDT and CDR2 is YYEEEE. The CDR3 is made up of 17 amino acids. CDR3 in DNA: TGTGCCAGCAGCCCCACACGGGACAGGGGGCGAAACACTGAAGCTTTCTTT. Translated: CASSPTRDRGRNTEAFF.

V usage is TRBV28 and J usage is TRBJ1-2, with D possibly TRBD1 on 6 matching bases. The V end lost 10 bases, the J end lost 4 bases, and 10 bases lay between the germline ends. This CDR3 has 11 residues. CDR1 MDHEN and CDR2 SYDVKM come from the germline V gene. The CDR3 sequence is CAIEDSYGYTF. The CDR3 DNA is TGTGCCATTGAGGACAGCTATGGCTACACCTTC.

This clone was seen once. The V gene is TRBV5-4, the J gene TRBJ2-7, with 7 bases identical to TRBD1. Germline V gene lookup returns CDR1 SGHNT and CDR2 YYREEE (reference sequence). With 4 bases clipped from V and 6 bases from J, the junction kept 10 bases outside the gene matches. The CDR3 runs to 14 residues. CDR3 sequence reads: CASSRETGLLEQYF. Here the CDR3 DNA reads TGTGCCAGCAGCCGCGAGACAGGGTTGCTCGAGCAGTACTTC.

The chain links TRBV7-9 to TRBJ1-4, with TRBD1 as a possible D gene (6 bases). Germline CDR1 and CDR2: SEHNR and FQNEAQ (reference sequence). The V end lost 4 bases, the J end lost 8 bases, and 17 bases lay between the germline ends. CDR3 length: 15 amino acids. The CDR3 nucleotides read TGTGCCAGCAGCTGGGGGCAGGGCAATGGGGAAAAACTGTTTTTT. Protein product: CASSWGQGNGEKLFF.

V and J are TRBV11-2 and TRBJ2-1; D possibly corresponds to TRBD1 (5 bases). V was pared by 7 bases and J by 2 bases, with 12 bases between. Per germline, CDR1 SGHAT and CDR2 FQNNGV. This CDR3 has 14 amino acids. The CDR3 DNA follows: TGTGCCAGCAACTATGCAGGGCCCTACAATGAGCAGTTCTTC. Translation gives CASNYAGPYNEQFF.

CDR3 protein: CASSPSGRFREQYF. The CDR3 bases are TGCGCCAGCAGTCCTAGCGGGAGGTTCCGGGAGCAGTACTTC. The V gene is TRBV10-1, the J gene TRBJ2-7; 11 bases align to TRBD2. Germline CDR1 reads WNHNN; CDR2 reads SYGVQD (reference sequence). Unmatched junction bases numbered 7, after V lost 5 bases and J lost 7 bases. The CDR3 runs to 14 residues.

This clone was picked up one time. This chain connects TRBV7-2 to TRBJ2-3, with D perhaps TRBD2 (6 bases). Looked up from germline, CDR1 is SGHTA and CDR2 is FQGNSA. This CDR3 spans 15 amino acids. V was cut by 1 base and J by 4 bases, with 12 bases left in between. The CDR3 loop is CASSLESRLADTQYF. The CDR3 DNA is TGTGCCAGCAGCTTAGAGTCCCGACTAGCAGATACGCAGTATTTT.

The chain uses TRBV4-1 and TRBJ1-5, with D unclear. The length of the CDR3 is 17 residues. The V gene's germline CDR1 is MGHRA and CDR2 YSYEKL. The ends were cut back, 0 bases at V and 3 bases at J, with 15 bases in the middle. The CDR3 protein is CASSQDLGTGYNQPQHF. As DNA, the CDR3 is TGCGCCAGCAGCCAAGATTTGGGCACGGGATACAATCAGCCCCAGCATTTT.